The 21 T cell receptor beta chains in this list originate from one sample, sequenced in a study of human T cells and chemical hapten exposure. TCRdb itself ran the RACE reads through MiXCR, one entry per CDR3 protein. Of approximately 75,000 distinct CDR3 sequences listed, around 7.9% are singletons. Time point: patch test 2, 6 weeks after DPC sensitization. Treatment of the sample: therapeutic diphenylcyclopropenone sensitization with weekly scalp DPC. The sample was whole blood, taken in connection with sensitization to the hapten diphenylcyclopropenone (DPC). These receptors were collected from a woman aged 45-60 years with alopecia areata. Some clones in this sample may be carry-over from other donors' samples.

This clonotype was seen a handful of times. V and J are TRBV6-2 or TRBV6-3 and TRBJ2-2; D gene uncertain. This CDR3 is built from 16 residues. V was trimmed by 4 bases and J by 4 bases, leaving 16 bases between them. Germline V gene sequence: CDR1 MNHEY, CDR2 SVGEGT. The CDR3 here is CASSWLGTLFTGELFF. The CDR3 DNA follows: TGTGCCAGCAGTTGGTTAGGTACTCTCTTCACCGGGGAGCTGTTTTTT.

This clonotype was counted between two and nine times. The chain has TRBV6-5 and TRBJ2-1; 8 bases are a match to TRBD1. The CDR3 is 15 residues long. V was pared by 8 bases and J by 3 bases, with 9 bases of the junction left unmatched. Germline-derived CDR1 and CDR2 are MNHEY and SVGAGI. CDR3: CASSLDRGNYNEQFF. The CDR3 nucleotides read TGTGCCAGCTCCCTAGACAGGGGAAACTACAATGAGCAGTTCTTC.

This chain links TRBV27 with TRBJ1-1, with 10 bases fitting TRBD1. The CDR3 is 15 residues long. The junction had 5 bases not matched to a gene; V was cut back by 7 bases and J by 0 bases. CDR1 is MNHEY and CDR2 is SMNVEV in the germline V gene (reference sequence). In DNA form, the CDR3 reads TGTGCCAGCAAGCCGGGACAGGGGTTGAACACTGAAGCTTTCTTT. Amino acids: CASKPGQGLNTEAFF.

In this sample, this clonotype turned up a few times. CDR3 loop: CASSPMEATDTQYF. CDR3 sequence (DNA): TGCGCCAGCAGCCCTATGGAAGCTACAGATACGCAGTATTTT. V is TRBV5-1 and J is TRBJ2-3; D call uncertain. The CDR3 is 14 amino acids. The V end lost 4 bases, the J end lost 3 bases, and 12 bases lay between the germline ends. Germline V gives CDR1 SGHRS, CDR2 YFSETQ.

In this sample, this clonotype turned up a few times. An end of the junction does not agree with germline; a read error may underlie this. V and J are TRBV12-3 or TRBV12-4 and TRBJ2-7, with 8 positions matching TRBD2. This CDR3 has 14 residues. CDR3 in amino acids: CASSSRGAIYEQYF. The CDR3 DNA is TGTGCTAGCAGTTCGCGGGGGGCGATCTACGAGCAGTACTTC.

This clonotype was detected many times. The chain has TRBV11-2 and TRBJ1-1, with D perhaps matching TRBD1 (5 bases). V was pared by 5 bases and J by 11 bases, with 9 bases between. This CDR3 region has 10 residues. Germline CDR1 SGHAT, CDR2 FQNNGV. CDR3 amino acids: CASSPAGAFF. The CDR3 bases are TGTGCCAGCAGCCCAGCAGGGGCTTTCTTT.

The gene calls are TRBV7-9 and TRBJ1-2; tentatively, D is TRBD1 (5 bases). The CDR3 covers 15 residues. V gave up 2 bases and J gave up 2 bases, with 12 bases separating them. CDR1 is SEHNR, CDR2 FQNEAQ, per germline (reference sequence). CDR3: CASSLTGHKNYGYTF. The CDR3 DNA reads TGTGCCAGCAGCTTAACTGGACATAAAAACTATGGCTACACCTTC. Complete variable domain (other parts from reference TRBV7-9 and TRBJ1-2): DTGVSQNPRHKITKRGQNVTFRCDPISEHNRLYWYRQTLGQGPEFLTYFQNEAQLEKSRLLSDRFSAERPKGSFSTLEIQRTEQGDSAMYLCASSLTGHKNYGYTFGSGTRLTVV.

This clonotype was seen only a few times. V gene TRBV7-8 combines with J gene TRBJ2-3; D call uncertain. Trimming removed 0 bases at V and 2 bases at J, with 6 bases between. The CDR3 is 14 residues long. Germline CDR1 is SGHVS and CDR2 is FQNEAQ. CDR3 bases: TGTGCCAGCAGCTTAGCGGGGTACACAGATACGCAGTATTTT. Amino acids: CASSLAGYTDTQYF.

This clonotype was observed a few times. This sequence joins TRBV3-1 and TRBJ1-1; tentative D call: TRBD1 (5 bases). This CDR3 has 14 residues. Germline lookup yields CDR1 LGHDT and CDR2 YNNKEL (reference sequence). Trimming pared 4 bases from V and 9 bases from J, leaving 18 bases between. CDR3 DNA sequence: TGTGCCAGCAGCCCCCTCGGGGCAGAAATTAAAGCTTTCTTT. This gives the protein CASSPLGAEIKAFF.

The gene calls are TRBV2 and TRBJ1-5, with D hard to call. CDR3 length: 14 residues. V lost 2 bases, J lost 4 bases, and 9 bases lay in between. Germline-derived CDR1 and CDR2 are SNHLY and FYNNEI. The DNA for the CDR3 is TGTGCCAGCAGTGAATCTTGGTTTAATCAGCCCCAGCATTTT. Amino acids: CASSESWFNQPQHF.

This clonotype was counted at least ten times. The chain recombines TRBV4-2 with TRBJ1-2, with D possibly being TRBD1 (6 bases). From germline, CDR1 is LGHNA and CDR2 YNFKEQ. V lost 0 bases and J 0 bases, leaving 20 bases between the germline ends. The CDR3 length is 19 residues. CDR3 DNA: TGTGCCAGCAGCCAAGAGGCAGGGGTATCCTGGGGAGCTAACTATGGCTACACCTTC. Translating gives CASSQEAGVSWGANYGYTF.

This clonotype has just a few counts. The J gene is TRBJ2-7, the V gene TRBV20-1; TRBD1 aligns across 9 bases. CDR3 length: 17 residues. The V gene end was trimmed by 5 bases and the J gene end by 6 bases; junction bases not matched to a gene: 20. Germline values: CDR1 DFQATT, CDR2 SNEGSKA (reference sequence). The CDR3 protein is CSALGGGQGPYAFEQYF. The CDR3, as DNA: TGCAGTGCTCTGGGTGGGGGACAGGGCCCGTATGCTTTCGAGCAGTACTTC.

This clonotype was found many times. V and J are TRBV7-2 and TRBJ2-7, with a possible D match to TRBD2 (5 bases). There are 13 residues in the CDR3. Between the trimmed V and J ends, which lost 5 bases and 6 bases, there was a span of 14 bases. CDR1 and CDR2 from the germline V gene are SGHTA and FQGNSA. DNA for the CDR3: TGTGCCAGCAGCGCCGGGATTAAAACCGAGCAGTACTTC. Its translation: CASSAGIKTEQYF.

This clonotype was seen at least ten times. J is TRBJ2-1 and V is TRBV6-4, with 8 bases fitting TRBD2. CDR3 size: 15 residues. Looked up from germline, CDR1 is MRHNA and CDR2 is SNTAGT. V dropped 5 bases and J dropped 9; count of bases not matched to a gene: 12. CDR3 loop: CASSPQPGLGGEQFF. The CDR3 bases are TGTGCCAGCAGTCCCCAGCCGGGACTAGGGGGTGAGCAGTTCTTC.

This clonotype came up many times. The genes are TRBV29-1 and TRBJ1-2, with D possibly being TRBD1 (6 bases). The V and J ends lost 4 bases and 6 bases respectively, with 18 bases between them. CDR1 is SQVTM, CDR2 ANQGSEA, per germline. CDR3 length: 14 residues. CDR3 in amino acids: CSVVGTPSGDGYTF. CDR3 nucleotides: TGCAGCGTTGTCGGGACACCTTCGGGGGATGGCTACACCTTC.

This clonotype has more than one count but fewer than ten. The J gene is TRBJ2-3, the V gene TRBV19; 7 bases match TRBD1. The CDR3 consists of 14 residues. Looked up from germline, CDR1 is LNHDA and CDR2 is SQIVND (reference sequence). With V trimmed by 10 bases and J by 4 bases, 11 bases remained unmatched. Here the CDR3 DNA reads TGTGCCACAAGGGACAGCGTCGGTCCAGATACGCAGTATTTT. This encodes CATRDSVGPDTQYF.

This clonotype was detected many times. The J gene is TRBJ2-1, the V gene TRBV10-2; D unclear. This CDR3 region has 13 residues. Between the trimmed V and J ends, which lost 4 bases and 9 bases, there was a span of 13 bases. CDR1 is WSHSY, CDR2 SAAADI, per germline. CDR3 coding DNA: TGCGCCAGCAGTGCGGCAGTCATGAGTGAGCAGTTCTTC. Encoded protein: CASSAAVMSEQFF.

This clonotype was seen repeatedly, ten times or more. The V call is TRBV24-1, the J call TRBJ1-3; D unresolved. Germline V lookup: CDR1 KGHDR, CDR2 SFDVKD. CDR3 length: 13 amino acids. Trimming pared 8 bases from V and 0 bases from J, leaving 7 bases between. The CDR3 bases are TGTGCCACCAAGGATTTCTCTGGAAACACCATATATTTT. Translation: CATKDFSGNTIYF.

The chain recombines TRBV6-2 or TRBV6-3 with TRBJ1-1; D call uncertain. The CDR3 extends over 14 amino acids. Trimming took 2 bases from V and 1 from J, leaving 8 bases between them. Germline V CDR1 and CDR2: MNHEY, SVGEGT. The DNA for the CDR3 is TGTGCCAGCAGTTACCTCCGGGAGAACACTGAAGCTTTCTTT. Translating it yields CASSYLRENTEAFF.

This clonotype was observed a few times. The CDR3 reads CASSPGQGDNEQFF. CDR3 nucleotides: TGCGCCAGCAGCCCTGGACAGGGGGACAATGAGCAGTTCTTC. This sequence joins TRBV5-1 and TRBJ2-1, with 10 bases that match TRBD1. The CDR3 length is 14 residues. Trimming removed 4 bases from V and 5 bases from J; junction bases left unmatched: 3. Looked up from germline, CDR1 is SGHRS and CDR2 is YFSETQ.

The chain joins TRBV29-1 to TRBJ2-1; weak D call: TRBD1 (5 bases). V lost 6 bases and J 7 bases, leaving 7 bases between the germline ends. Germline V gives CDR1 SQVTM, CDR2 ANQGSEA. The CDR3 consists of 10 residues. The CDR3 DNA reads TGCAGCGTACAGGCAAATGAGCAGTTCTTC. This encodes CSVQANEQFF.